What follows are 28 T cell receptor beta chains derived from one specimen sequenced in a study of T cells after yellow fever vaccination. MiXCR, applied by TCRdb to the 5' RACE reads, yields one record per CDR3 protein. The table has roughly 500,000 distinct CDR3 sequences, about 19% seen once. The specimen was PBMCs, collected 15 days after the yellow fever booster vaccination. These receptors all stem from a man younger than 40 who received the YFV17D yellow fever vaccine.

This clonotype was seen a few times. The chain has TRBV7-2 and TRBJ2-5, with D perhaps given as TRBD1 or TRBD2 (5 bases each). In germline, CDR1 is SGHTA, CDR2 FQGNSA. The length of the CDR3 is 14 residues. V gave up 5 bases and J gave up 4 bases, with 14 bases separating them. The chain's CDR3 is CASSPGADAETQYF. The DNA of the CDR3 is TGTGCCAGCAGCCCCGGGGCTGACGCAGAGACCCAGTACTTC.

This clonotype was counted between two and nine times. The CDR3 sequence: CASASGSYNEQFF. CDR3 bases: TGTGCCAGCGCTTCAGGCTCCTACAATGAGCAGTTCTTC. The rearrangement uses TRBV12-3 or TRBV12-4 and TRBJ2-1, with D uncertain. The V end was cut by 8 bases, the J end by 0 bases, with 8 bases between. The CDR3 spans 13 residues.

This clonotype was seen a handful of times. This chain links TRBV20-1 with TRBJ2-4; a possible D gene is TRBD1 (7 bases). V lost 6 bases, J lost 7 bases, and 28 bases lay in between. The CDR3 consists of 17 residues. CDR1 and CDR2 (germline): DFQATT, SNEGSKA (reference sequence). CDR3 amino acids: CSALAGGGPRAWNIQYF. The CDR3 nucleotides are TGCAGTGCCTTGGCAGGGGGAGGCCCTAGGGCTTGGAACATTCAGTACTTC.

The chain joins TRBV5-1 to TRBJ2-7; 10 bases match TRBD1. The germline V gene has CDR1 SGHRS and CDR2 YFSETQ. This CDR3 has 19 amino acids. With V trimmed by 0 bases and J by 3 bases, 15 bases remained unmatched. For the CDR3, the DNA is TGCGCCAGCAGCTTGGCCGGCCGTGGGACAGGGGATATTTTCTACGAGCAGTACTTC. Residues: CASSLAGRGTGDIFYEQYF.

The chain has TRBV11-2 and TRBJ2-1; D is undetermined. The CDR3 length is 14 residues. Deletions cut 5 bases from V and 7 bases from J, with 15 bases between. The germline gives CDR1 SGHAT, CDR2 FQNNGV. The CDR3 coding sequence is TGTGCCAGCAGCCGCCCTGAGAGTCGTAATGAGCAGTTCTTC. Translating gives CASSRPESRNEQFF.

This clonotype was observed a handful of times. J is TRBJ2-4 and V is TRBV20-1; D might be TRBD2 (5 bases). The CDR3 runs to 10 residues. Germline assignment: CDR1 DFQATT and CDR2 SNEGSKA (reference sequence). Deletions cut 6 bases from V and 8 bases from J, with 8 bases between. The CDR3 loop is CSAGKDIQYF. The CDR3 DNA follows: TGCAGTGCCGGGAAGGACATTCAGTACTTC.

This clonotype was counted a few times. The genes are TRBV12-5 and TRBJ1-5; no clear D gene. The CDR3 has 12 residues. Trimming cost V 6 bases and J 6 bases, with 9 bases left between them. Germline assignment: CDR1 LGHNT and CDR2 FRNRAP. CDR3 loop: CASGSAGQPQHF. The CDR3 DNA reads as TGTGCTAGTGGCTCGGCGGGTCAGCCCCAGCATTTT.

The genes are TRBV10-2 and TRBJ1-1; D is undetermined. This CDR3 contains 13 residues. Germline V lookup: CDR1 WSHSY, CDR2 SAAADI. The V gene lost 6 bases and the J gene lost 5 bases, with 13 bases spanning the gap. In DNA form, the CDR3 reads TGCGCCAGCAGCCTCCGGGAGCGGACTGAAGCTTTCTTT. Its translation: CASSLRERTEAFF.

This clonotype was found many times. This chain uses TRBV5-1 with TRBJ2-2; D is unclear. The CDR3 is 13 residues long. V shed 0 bases and J shed 7 bases, with 7 bases lying between them. The germline V gene encodes CDR1 SGHRS and CDR2 YFSETQ. DNA for the CDR3: TGCGCCAGCAGCTTGGTAGGGAACGGGGAGCTGTTTTTT. Protein product: CASSLVGNGELFF.

The chain employs TRBV29-1 and TRBJ2-3, with D maybe TRBD1 (6 bases). The length of the CDR3 is 12 residues. The germline V gene encodes CDR1 SQVTM and CDR2 ANQGSEA. Trimming left V 6 bases short and J 3 bases short, with 10 bases between. The CDR3 reads CSVLDSTDTQYF. The DNA of the CDR3 is TGCAGCGTCCTGGACAGTACAGATACGCAGTATTTT.

This chain connects TRBV7-2 to TRBJ2-7; 13 nucleotides line up with TRBD2. The germline V gene encodes CDR1 SGHTA and CDR2 FQGNSA. V lost 1 base to trimming and J lost 4 bases; unmatched junction nucleotides: 16. This CDR3 region has 20 residues. The CDR3 DNA follows: TGTGCCAGCAGCTTAGGGCGGACTAGCGGGAGCGGCGTTTACCGGTACGAGCAGTACTTC. Translated, it gives CASSLGRTSGSGVYRYEQYF.

The rearrangement uses TRBV6-6 and TRBJ2-1, with D perhaps TRBD1 or TRBD2 (5 bases each). V lost 11 bases to trimming and J lost 0 bases, with 11 bases between them. This CDR3 has 13 residues. Germline CDR1 and CDR2: MNHNY and SVGAGI (reference sequence). CDR3 sequence (DNA): TGTGCCTCACGGGACGTCTCCTACAATGAGCAGTTCTTC. Its translation is CASRDVSYNEQFF.

This clonotype was counted between two and nine times. This sequence joins TRBV20-1 and TRBJ2-2; D is undetermined. Germline lookup yields CDR1 DFQATT and CDR2 SNEGSKA (reference sequence). The V end lost 4 bases, the J end lost 0 bases, and 9 bases lay between the germline ends. The CDR3 is 14 amino acids. As DNA, the CDR3 is TGCAGTGCTACCCCCACCGCGAACACCGGGGAGCTGTTTTTT. The encoded protein is CSATPTANTGELFF.

The chain employs TRBV20-1 and TRBJ2-5; the D gene is possibly TRBD2 (5 bases). CDR3 length equals 13 residues. Germline lookup yields CDR1 DFQATT and CDR2 SNEGSKA (reference sequence). The germline V and J ends were trimmed by 1 base and 4 bases, with 10 bases remaining between them. CDR3 sequence reads: CSARVEGGETQYF. CDR3 in DNA: TGCAGTGCTAGAGTTGAGGGCGGAGAGACCCAGTACTTC.

This clonotype was seen more than once but under ten times. V is TRBV3-1 and J is TRBJ2-7, with TRBD2 matching over 7 bases. V was pared by 2 bases and J by 1 base, with 8 bases of the junction left unmatched. The length of the CDR3 is 16 residues. Germline V CDR1 and CDR2: LGHDT, YNNKEL (reference sequence). CDR3 amino acids: CASSQPGWGGSYEQYF. CDR3 sequence (DNA): TGTGCCAGCAGCCAACCCGGATGGGGGGGTTCCTACGAGCAGTACTTC.

The chain is built from TRBV21-1 and TRBJ2-3. TRBV21-1 corresponds to a pseudogene. CDR3 length equals 16 residues. The chain's CDR3 is CASSKPATSGTDTQYF. The DNA of the CDR3 is TGTGCCAGCAGCAAACCTGCGACTAGCGGCACAGATACGCAGTATTTT.

The CDR3 DNA is TGTGCCAGCACTTATGGAACCTTGAGCGGGGAGCTGTTTTTT. It translates to CASTYGTLSGELFF. This chain uses TRBV2 with TRBJ2-2; D ambiguous. Germline values: CDR1 SNHLY, CDR2 FYNNEI. The CDR3 has 14 amino acids. V was pared by 7 bases and J by 7 bases, with 16 bases between.

The rearrangement uses TRBV5-1 and TRBJ2-3; no clear D gene. Trimming cost V 1 base and J 6 bases, with 9 bases left between them. CDR1 is SGHRS and CDR2 is YFSETQ in the germline V gene. The CDR3 has 13 amino acids. The CDR3 spells CASSLHPPDTQYF. The CDR3 DNA reads TGCGCCAGCAGCTTGCATCCCCCCGATACGCAGTATTTT.

The J gene is TRBJ2-1, the V gene TRBV11-2; the match to TRBD2 covers 13 bases. Germline loops: CDR1 SGHAT, CDR2 FQNNGV. CDR3 length equals 21 residues. The trim removed 3 bases at V and 0 bases at J, leaving 14 bases unmatched. The CDR3 spells CASSFPGLAGATSSSYNEQFF. In nucleotides, the CDR3 is TGTGCCAGCAGCTTCCCTGGACTAGCGGGAGCCACATCGAGCTCCTACAATGAGCAGTTCTTC. Filled out from reference TRBV11-2 and TRBJ2-1, the complete variable domain reads EAGVAQSPRYKIIEKRQSVAFWCNPISGHATLYWYQQILGQGPKLLIQFQNNGVVDDSQLPKDRFSAERLKGVDSTLKIQPAKLEDSAVYLCASSFPGLAGATSSSYNEQFFGPGTRLTVL.

This clonotype was counted only a few times. This sequence joins TRBV7-2 and TRBJ1-5; no reliable D call. The germline CDR1 and CDR2 sequences are SGHTA and FQGNSA. The V end was cut by 2 bases, the J end by 5 bases, with 13 bases between. CDR3 length equals 15 residues. The CDR3 here is CASSLRGAVDQPQHF. In nucleotides, the CDR3 is TGTGCCAGCAGCTTAAGAGGAGCAGTCGATCAGCCCCAGCATTTT.

This clonotype was recorded a few times. The rearrangement uses TRBV10-1 and TRBJ2-7; 8 positions agree with TRBD2. CDR1 and CDR2 (germline): WNHNN, SYGVQD (reference sequence). Trimming removed 6 bases from V and 3 bases from J; junction bases left unmatched: 4. This CDR3 comprises 13 residues. The DNA for the CDR3 is TGCGCCAGCAGAGCGGGAGAGGGCTACGAGCAGTACTTC. Translating gives CASRAGEGYEQYF.

This clonotype has only a few counts. This chain uses TRBV10-3 with TRBJ2-7; D is perhaps TRBD2 (5 bases). The CDR3 runs to 13 residues. Germline lookup yields CDR1 ENHRY and CDR2 SYGVKD. V shed 9 bases and J shed 3 bases, with 15 bases lying between them. CDR3 protein: CAIQADPDYEQYF. CDR3 DNA: TGTGCCATTCAAGCGGACCCAGACTACGAGCAGTACTTC.

The chain recombines TRBV7-8 with TRBJ2-7, with D perhaps TRBD1 (6 bases). Germline V gene data show CDR1 as SGHVS and CDR2 as FQNEAQ. The V end was cut by 5 bases, the J end by 2 bases, with 13 bases between. The CDR3 runs to 14 residues. Here the CDR3 reads CASSLSDSTYEQYF. The CDR3, as DNA: TGTGCCAGCAGCCTATCGGACAGTACCTACGAGCAGTACTTC.

A few counts support this clonotype. The V gene is TRBV25-1, the J gene TRBJ2-7; D not resolved. Trimming shortened V by 2 bases and J by 6 bases, and 8 bases separated the two germline ends. Germline-derived CDR1 and CDR2 are MGHDK and SYGVNS. This CDR3 region has 12 residues. CDR3 in DNA: TGTGCCAGCAGTGAAGGTCGGCTCGAGCAGTACTTC. Its translation: CASSEGRLEQYF.

This clonotype was seen only a few times. The chain recombines TRBV12-3 or TRBV12-4 with TRBJ1-3, with 8 bases lining up with TRBD1. The CDR3 sequence is 14 residues long. V was clipped by 3 bases and J by 4 bases; unmatched bases: 2. The CDR3 DNA follows: TGTGCCAGCAGTTTGAGACAGGGGGGAAACACCATATATTTT. It yields the protein CASSLRQGGNTIYF.

The chain combines TRBV7-2 with TRBJ1-2; D is unclear. CDR1 and CDR2 (germline): SGHTA, FQGNSA. V shed 2 bases and J shed 4 bases, with 5 bases lying between them. The CDR3 spans 12 residues. The CDR3 DNA sequence: TGTGCCAGCAGCTTACAACGCTATGGCTACACCTTC. Translated: CASSLQRYGYTF.

The chain recombines TRBV5-1 with TRBJ2-7; D perhaps matches TRBD2 (6 bases). V dropped 3 bases and J dropped 6 bases, with 22 bases sitting between them. The germline CDR1 and CDR2 sequences are SGHRS and YFSETQ. The CDR3 runs to 16 residues. This CDR3 is CASSYSSDRLEPEQYF. CDR3 bases: TGCGCCAGCAGCTATAGCAGTGATCGACTAGAACCCGAGCAGTACTTC.

This clonotype was observed at least ten times. An end of the junction differs from the germline gene, which may be a read error. The genes are TRBV5-1 and TRBJ2-7, with D tentatively TRBD1 (6 bases). The CDR3 extends over 12 amino acids. CDR1 is SGHRS and CDR2 is YFSETQ in the germline V gene. CDR3 DNA sequence: TGTGCCAGCAGTTCGGACAGCTACGAGCAGTACTTC. Translating it yields CASSSDSYEQYF.